This TCR beta chain was documented in a study of beta chain features in type 1 diabetes. The study reverse transcribed the entire isolated RNA, so it sequenced expressed TCRB transcripts. The data were produced by immunoSEQ multiplex PCR, yet TCRdb's version contains in-frame clones alone and is incomplete. The repertoire has some 150,000 clones, roughly 10% of them found once; the top ten carry approximately 0.65%. The clonotype was recovered from a woman aged 40 to 50 in good health. Specimen: central memory CD4+ T cells from blood.

In DNA form, the CDR3 reads TGTGCCAGCGCCCCGCCAGGGGGGTCACTAGCCAAAAACATTCAGTACTTC. This translates into CASAPPGGSLAKNIQYF. The chain combines TRBV2 with TRBJ2-4; TRBD1 might be the D (7 bases). Germline CDR1 and CDR2: SNHLY and FYNNEI. With 8 bases removed from V and 0 bases from J, the gap between germline ends came to 20 bases. The CDR3 loop spans 17 amino acids.